This record concerns one T cell receptor beta chain sequence. The antigen remains undetermined. The CDR3 is 18 amino acids. V shed 6 bases and J shed 5 bases, with 23 bases lying between them. Germline CDR1 reads LNHDA; CDR2 reads SQIVND (reference sequence). Measured with immunoSEQ multiplex PCR; TCRdb has only the in-frame clones, and not every one. The sample yields about 10,000 clones, 75% to 85% seen once. The data were taken from a study of cytotoxic CD8 clonotypes in ibrutinib-treated CLL. About the research overall: Average yields of 255,043 productive templates and about 97,000 productive rearrangements characterized the samples. Whole-study results and caveats: Sampling times (in sustained-remission versus progressing patients) were not the same. Shared public clonotypes were rare, and on treatment they either got smaller or stayed the same. The study found baseline clonality above age-matched healthy donors, tracking circulating CD8+ T-cell counts.

V is TRBV19 and J is TRBJ1-6, with a tentative D call TRBD1 (5 bases). The source material was PBMCs, sampled at disease progression, from a patient treated with ibrutinib. The TCR comes from a human donor with chronic lymphocytic leukemia. CDR3 coding DNA: TGTGCCAGTAGCCCGGATCTAGGGTGGTCAGGGAATAATTCACCCCTCCACTTT. It specifies CASSPDLGWSGNNSPLHF. The complete variable domain, with remaining parts taken from reference TRBV19 and TRBJ1-6, reads DGGITQSPKYLFRKEGQNVTLSCEQNLNHDAMYWYRQDPGQGLRLIYYSQIVNDFQKGDIAEGYSVSREKKESFPLTVTSAQKNPTAFYLCASSPDLGWSGNNSPLHFGNGTRLTVT.